This passage covers 20 T cell receptor beta chains from one sample sequenced in a study of cytomegalovirus exposure and HLA in healthy donors. The PCR contained 60 Vbeta and 13 Jbeta primers. Generated by immunoSEQ multiplex PCR, the TCRdb table keeps only in-frame clones and is missing some. Of more than 80,000 clones listed, 65% to 80% are singletons. Material for sequencing was PBMCs. The source is a man aged 55-75 years in good health and CMV-seronegative.

Only a few counts were recorded for this clone. The chain uses TRBV5-5 and TRBJ1-5, with D hard to call. V lost 3 bases and J lost 4, with 11 bases in between. The CDR3 sequence is 14 residues long. CDR1 and CDR2 from the germline V gene are SGHKS and YYEKEE (reference sequence). The CDR3 nucleotides read TGTGCCAGCAGCTCACGACACCAGAATCAGCCCCAGCATTTT. Translating it yields CASSSRHQNQPQHF.

This clone was detected once. In DNA, the CDR3 is TGTGCCATCAGGGGGGACAGTGCCGGCTACGAGCAGTACTTC. Its translation is CAIRGDSAGYEQYF. This rearrangement joins TRBV10-3 to TRBJ2-7; 7 positions agree with TRBD1. V dropped 6 bases and J dropped 3; count of bases not matched to a gene: 8. CDR3 size: 14 residues. The germline V gene has CDR1 ENHRY and CDR2 SYGVKD.

J is TRBJ2-1 and V is TRBV15; weak D call: TRBD2 (6 bases). The germline V and J ends were trimmed by 1 base and 8 bases, with 18 bases remaining between them. CDR1 is LNHNV, CDR2 YYDKDF, per germline (reference sequence). The CDR3 spans 16 residues. DNA of the CDR3: TGTGCCACCAGCAGAGTACGTGCGACTAGTGGCGATGAGCAGTTCTTC. It is translated as CATSRVRATSGDEQFF.

The gene calls are TRBV11-3 and TRBJ2-2; maybe TRBD1 (6 bases). CDR1 is SGHNT, CDR2 YENEEA, per germline. This CDR3 comprises 15 residues. The V end lost 5 bases, the J end lost 0 bases, and 10 bases lay between the germline ends. The DNA of the CDR3 is TGTGCCAGCAGCCTCGGGACACCGAACACCGGGGAGCTGTTTTTT. This translates into CASSLGTPNTGELFF.

V gene TRBV7-9 combines with J gene TRBJ2-2; no definite D call. Trimming pared 4 bases from V and 4 bases from J, leaving 10 bases between. This CDR3 region has 14 residues. CDR1 and CDR2 (germline): SEHNR, FQNEAQ (reference sequence). For the CDR3, the DNA is TGTGCCAGCAGCTCGACACTTGCCACCGGGGAGCTGTTTTTT. Encoded protein: CASSSTLATGELFF. The variable domain in full, completed from reference TRBV7-9 and TRBJ2-2, reads DTGVSQNPRHKITKRGQNVTFRCDPISEHNRLYWYRQTLGQGPEFLTYFQNEAQLEKSRLLSDRFSAERPKGSFSTLEIQRTEQGDSAMYLCASSSTLATGELFFGEGSRLTVL.

The genes are TRBV9 and TRBJ2-5; TRBD1 aligns across 8 bases. Trimming cost V 3 bases and J 5 bases; bases outside gene matches: 9. This CDR3 comprises 15 residues. Germline values: CDR1 SGDLS, CDR2 YYNGEE. The CDR3 is CASSADRGLGETQYF. The DNA for the CDR3 is TGTGCCAGCAGCGCCGACAGGGGCCTGGGGGAGACCCAGTACTTC.

This clone was seen only once. This CDR3 is CAWSSSGDTQYF. CDR3 nucleotides: TGTGCCTGGAGCTCGAGTGGTGATACGCAGTATTTT. The chain combines TRBV30 with TRBJ2-3; the D is unclear. The CDR3 runs 12 residues. The ends were cut back, 3 bases at V and 6 bases at J, with 10 bases in the middle. Germline V lookup: CDR1 GTSNPN, CDR2 SVGIG (reference sequence).

This clone was seen a few times. The J gene is TRBJ1-1, the V gene TRBV6-5; D gene ambiguous. The CDR3 is 13 residues long. CDR1 MNHEY and CDR2 SVGAGI come from the germline V gene. V was clipped by 4 bases and J by 1 base, with 7 bases between them. The CDR3 region has the DNA TGTGCCAGCAGTTTTTTTAGGAACACTGAAGCTTTCTTT. This gives the protein CASSFFRNTEAFF.

The J gene is TRBJ2-2, the V gene TRBV9; 15 bases align to TRBD2. The germline CDR1 and CDR2 sequences are SGDLS and YYNGEE. The V and J ends lost 3 bases and 1 base, in that order; junction bases with no gene match: 7. The CDR3 has 19 residues. For the CDR3, the DNA is TGTGCCAGCAGCGGAGGGACTAGCGGGGGGAAGTTGAACACCGGGGAGCTGTTTTTT. Its protein is CASSGGTSGGKLNTGELFF. Looking up the rest from reference TRBV9 and TRBJ2-2 gives the full variable domain: DSGVTQTPKHLITATGQRVTLRCSPRSGDLSVYWYQQSLDQGLQFLIQYYNGEERAKGNILERFSAQQFPDLHSELNLSSLELGDSALYFCASSGGTSGGKLNTGELFFGEGSRLTVL.

As for this clone: This sample includes further DNA sequences coding for the same CDR3. The V and J genes are TRBV6-1 and TRBJ2-1, with 9 positions matching TRBD2. Looked up from germline, CDR1 is MNHNS and CDR2 is SASEGT. CDR3 length equals 15 residues. The ends lost 5 bases at V and 10 bases at J; junction bases unmatched: 12. CDR3 sequence: CASSPGLAGLGEQFF. The CDR3 coding sequence is TGTGCCAGCAGTCCGGGACTAGCAGGCCTTGGGGAGCAGTTCTTC.

This clone was found a few times. The J gene is TRBJ2-7, the V gene TRBV19; 7 nucleotides match TRBD1. Germline V CDR1 and CDR2: LNHDA, SQIVND (reference sequence). The trim removed 5 bases at V and 6 bases at J, leaving 13 bases unmatched. The CDR3 covers 15 residues. CDR3 sequence (DNA): TGTGCCAGTAGTCCCCGGACAGGCCGTCTGGGCGAGCAGTACTTC. Translating gives CASSPRTGRLGEQYF.

The chain is built from TRBV4-1 and TRBJ1-1; TRBD1 matches 8 bases. The V gene end was trimmed by 5 bases and the J gene end by 0 bases; junction bases not matched to a gene: 5. Germline V lookup: CDR1 MGHRA, CDR2 YSYEKL. The CDR3 length is 15 residues. The CDR3, as DNA: TGCGCCAGCAGCAGAGGACAGGGACTGAACACTGAAGCTTTCTTT. This gives the protein CASSRGQGLNTEAFF.

The chain employs TRBV7-6 and TRBJ1-3, with a weak D call TRBD1 (5 bases). V was shortened by 1 base and J by 8 bases, with 15 bases between the two germline ends. This CDR3 is 15 amino acids long. CDR1 SGHVS and CDR2 FNYEAQ come from the germline V gene. CDR3 nucleotide sequence: TGTGCCAGCAGCTTAGGAGCGGGGGGACGAGACACCATATATTTT. Amino acids: CASSLGAGGRDTIYF.

The V call is TRBV19, the J call TRBJ1-6; perhaps TRBD1 as D (6 bases). Trimming left V 8 bases short and J 10 bases short, with 12 bases between. This CDR3 comprises 12 residues. From germline, CDR1 is LNHDA and CDR2 SQIVND (reference sequence). CDR3 amino acids: CASGVQGSPLHF. The CDR3, as DNA: TGTGCCAGTGGGGTCCAGGGGTCACCCCTCCACTTT.

The chain is built from TRBV19 and TRBJ2-6; the D is unclear. CDR1 is LNHDA, CDR2 SQIVND, per germline (reference sequence). This CDR3 comprises 16 residues. V lost 5 bases to trimming and J lost 0 bases, with 11 bases between them. CDR3 nucleotide sequence: TGTGCCAGTAGTCCCACAGCCGCCTCTGGGGCCAACGTCCTGACTTTC. This encodes CASSPTAASGANVLTF.

The chain links TRBV5-1 to TRBJ1-1, with no clear D. Germline CDR1 and CDR2: SGHRS and YFSETQ. V lost 2 bases to trimming and J lost 1 base, with 6 bases between them. The CDR3 is made up of 13 amino acids. In DNA form, the CDR3 reads TGCGCCAGCAGCTTTCCACAGAACACTGAAGCTTTCTTT. Amino acid sequence: CASSFPQNTEAFF.

The chain employs TRBV25-1 and TRBJ2-2; D call uncertain. Between the trimmed V and J ends, which lost 4 bases and 3 bases, there was a span of 9 bases. Germline lookup yields CDR1 MGHDK and CDR2 SYGVNS. The CDR3 is 14 amino acids. As DNA, the CDR3 is TGTGCCAGCAGTGTTCCTGCGCACACCGGGGAGCTGTTTTTT. Amino acids: CASSVPAHTGELFF.

This clone occurred a few times. The chain carries TRBV5-5 and TRBJ1-5; D is unresolved. Germline loops: CDR1 SGHKS, CDR2 YYEKEE (reference sequence). The CDR3 loop spans 14 amino acids. Trimming removed 1 base at V and 5 bases at J, with 10 bases between. The CDR3 DNA sequence: TGTGCCAGCAGCTTGTTGGGGAGAGATCAGCCCCAGCATTTT. This encodes CASSLLGRDQPQHF.

This chain joins TRBV30 and TRBJ2-6; D uncertain. The CDR3 extends over 13 amino acids. CDR1 GTSNPN and CDR2 SVGIG come from the germline V gene (reference sequence). V dropped 7 bases and J dropped 0 bases, with 7 bases sitting between them. CDR3 in amino acids: CASPNSGANVLTF. The CDR3 nucleotides read TGTGCCTCCCCTAACTCTGGGGCCAACGTCCTGACTTTC.

This chain joins TRBV5-1 and TRBJ1-3; possibly TRBD1 for D (5 bases). This CDR3 spans 16 amino acids. V lost 0 bases and J 3 bases, leaving 13 bases between the germline ends. The germline V gene encodes CDR1 SGHRS and CDR2 YFSETQ. The CDR3 DNA is TGCGCCAGCAGCTTGGTAGGCCAAGGGGTTGGAAACACCATATATTTT. The encoded protein is CASSLVGQGVGNTIYF.